These 18 T cell receptor beta chains came from one sample sequenced in a study of CD8 T cells in ankylosing spondylitis. TCRdb re-derived calls from the 5' RACE reads in MiXCR, one entry per CDR3 protein. The sample holds 310,000 or so distinct CDR3 sequences, approximately 20% seen once. The sample taken for sequencing was blood, either unsorted or a sorted T cell fraction (not recorded which). These TCRs come from a male donor with ankylosing spondylitis or in good health (not recorded which).

The table lists this clonotype with a few counts. This rearrangement joins TRBV6-5 to TRBJ2-1, with 12 bases fitting TRBD2. CDR1 is MNHEY, CDR2 SVGAGI, per germline. This CDR3 spans 17 amino acids. V trimming: 2 bases; J trimming: 9 bases; junction bases outside the gene matches: 11. CDR3 residues: CASSYEQLAGGGIEQFF. CDR3 in DNA: TGTGCCAGCAGTTACGAGCAACTAGCGGGGGGTGGAATTGAGCAGTTCTTC.

V is TRBV11-1 and J is TRBJ2-1; 12 bases agree with TRBD2. V lost 7 bases, J lost 5 bases, and 6 bases stayed unmatched. There are 15 residues in the CDR3. Germline-derived CDR1 and CDR2 are SGHAT and FQDESV (reference sequence). In DNA form, the CDR3 reads TGTGCCAGCACACCTAGCGGGAGGGCCAACAATGAGCAGTTCTTC. Amino acids: CASTPSGRANNEQFF.

Here the CDR3 reads CASSLGVSGTSGGEQFF. The CDR3, as DNA: TGCGCCAGCAGCTTGGGAGTTAGCGGGACCTCCGGGGGTGAGCAGTTCTTC. The genes are TRBV5-1 and TRBJ2-1, with 8 bases that match TRBD2. This CDR3 contains 17 residues. J lost 9 bases, V lost 0 bases, and 14 bases had no gene match. Germline lookup yields CDR1 SGHRS and CDR2 YFSETQ.

This chain uses TRBV28 with TRBJ2-7; D gene ambiguous. The CDR3 extends over 15 amino acids. Trimming removed 1 base from V and 0 bases from J, with 10 bases in between. Looked up from germline, CDR1 is MDHEN and CDR2 is SYDVKM. The DNA for the CDR3 is TGTGCCAGCAGTTTATCGGGTAGCTCCTCCTACGAGCAGTACGTC. This gives the protein CASSLSGSSSYEQYV.

On this clonotype: A much bigger clone sits one base away, suggesting this may be a read error. V and J are TRBV7-3 and TRBJ2-3; TRBD1 might be the D (6 bases). CDR1 and CDR2 (germline): SGHTA, FQGTGA. This CDR3 spans 15 amino acids. The CDR3 here is CASSTGQGRTDAQYF. The CDR3 DNA sequence: TGTGCCAGCAGTACCGGGCAGGGGCGGACAGATGCGCAGTATTTT.

This chain links TRBV5-1 with TRBJ1-2; 11 nucleotides align to TRBD1. CDR3 length: 15 residues. Germline V gives CDR1 SGHRS, CDR2 YFSETQ. V was clipped by 3 bases and J by 2 bases; unmatched bases: 3. The CDR3 DNA is TGCGCCAGCAGCTGGACAGGGGGCGAGAACTATGGCTACACCTTC. Translating it yields CASSWTGGENYGYTF.

Many counts were recorded for this clonotype. The rearrangement uses TRBV18 and TRBJ2-1, with 10 bases lining up with TRBD2. In germline, CDR1 is KGHSH, CDR2 LQKENI. V shed 2 bases and J 0 bases; nucleotides not matched to a gene: 7. This CDR3 has 18 residues. CDR3 amino acids: CASSPTSGGAGSYNEQFF. The CDR3 coding sequence is TGTGCCAGCTCACCAACCAGCGGGGGGGCAGGCTCCTACAATGAGCAGTTCTTC.

The chain recombines TRBV4-2 with TRBJ2-1, with 7 bases lining up with TRBD2. The CDR3 consists of 16 residues. V was pared by 3 bases and J by 1 base, with 6 bases of the junction left unmatched. CDR1 LGHNA and CDR2 YNFKEQ come from the germline V gene. In DNA, the CDR3 is TGTGCCAGCAGCCATCAGCGGGGTCTTTCCTACAATGAGCAGTTCTTC. Residues: CASSHQRGLSYNEQFF.

The chain has TRBV5-1 and TRBJ2-2; D may be TRBD1 (6 bases). This CDR3 is built from 14 residues. Trimming cost V 3 bases and J 3 bases, with 9 bases left between them. In germline, CDR1 is SGHRS, CDR2 YFSETQ. In nucleotides, the CDR3 is TGCGCCAGCAGCTCCTCAGGGGACACCGGGGAGCTGTTTTTT. Its translation is CASSSSGDTGELFF.

This clonotype was counted between two and nine times. V usage is TRBV14 and J usage is TRBJ2-5, with D tentatively TRBD2 (6 bases). V lost 4 bases and J lost 2, with 14 bases in between. This CDR3 comprises 15 residues. Germline CDR1 SGHDN, CDR2 FVKESK. The CDR3 bases are TGTGCCAGCAGCCCGCGTGGAGGGAAGCAAGAGACCCAGTACTTC. It encodes CASSPRGGKQETQYF.

In its sample, this clonotype was seen many times. The chain joins TRBV4-2 to TRBJ2-5; 10 bases fit TRBD2. The V segment lost 0 bases and the J segment 2 bases; nucleotides outside the gene matches: 12. CDR1 is LGHNA and CDR2 is YNFKEQ in the germline V gene. CDR3 length: 19 amino acids. Here the CDR3 reads CASSQELARASGGQETQYF. The CDR3 region has the DNA TGTGCCAGCAGCCAAGAATTAGCCAGAGCTAGCGGGGGACAAGAGACCCAGTACTTC.

V gene TRBV28 combines with J gene TRBJ2-7, with D maybe TRBD1 (6 bases). Germline CDR1 and CDR2: MDHEN and SYDVKM. The CDR3 runs to 14 residues. The V and J ends lost 3 bases and 3 bases respectively, with 12 bases between them. CDR3 DNA sequence: TGTGCCAGCAGTTTTGGCGACAGGAGCTACGAGCAGTACGTC. Its protein is CASSFGDRSYEQYV.

This clonotype came up once. Relative to the germline gene, one junction end is altered; a read error may explain this. The CDR3 coding sequence is TGTGCTAGATCGGGGTGCAATCAGTCCCAGCATTTT. It is translated as CARSGCNQSQHF. The rearrangement uses TRBV12-5 and TRBJ1-5, with D unclear. The CDR3 length is 12 residues. Looked up from germline, CDR1 is LGHNT and CDR2 is FRNRAP.

This clonotype was recorded many times. The chain is built from TRBV20-1 and TRBJ1-5; maybe TRBD1 (6 bases). V dropped 4 bases and J dropped 4 bases, with 11 bases sitting between them. This CDR3 is built from 13 residues. CDR1 and CDR2 from the germline V gene are DFQATT and SNEGSKA (reference sequence). The CDR3 DNA sequence: TGCAGTGCTAAAAAACAGGGAAATCAGCCCCAGCATTTT. As protein: CSAKKQGNQPQHF.

This clonotype has ten or more counts. This rearrangement joins TRBV25-1 to TRBJ1-1; D might be TRBD1 (5 bases). Germline V lookup: CDR1 MGHDK, CDR2 SYGVNS. Trimming removed 1 base at V and 7 bases at J, with 7 bases between. This CDR3 is built from 12 residues. In nucleotides, the CDR3 is TGTGCCAGCAGTGAATCGGGGGGTGAAGCTTTCTTT. Protein sequence: CASSESGGEAFF.

This chain links TRBV20-1 with TRBJ2-4; weak D call: TRBD2 (5 bases). Germline-derived CDR1 and CDR2 are DFQATT and SNEGSKA (reference sequence). V dropped 0 bases and J dropped 0 bases, with 15 bases sitting between them. The CDR3 covers 17 residues. The CDR3 region has the DNA TGCAGTGCTAGAGACCCTAGACTACCCTTAGCCAAAAACATTCAGTACTTC. Translating it yields CSARDPRLPLAKNIQYF.

This clonotype was seen more than once but under ten times. The gene calls are TRBV5-5 and TRBJ2-1, with a weak D call TRBD1 (6 bases). Between the trimmed V and J ends, which lost 5 bases and 8 bases, there was a span of 29 bases. CDR3 length: 18 amino acids. CDR1 is SGHKS and CDR2 is YYEKEE in the germline V gene (reference sequence). The CDR3 nucleotides are TGTGCCAGCAGTCCCCAAAGTCCGTTGGGGGCTGGGTCGGATGAGCAGTTCTTC. Amino acids: CASSPQSPLGAGSDEQFF.

This clonotype was seen many times. The genes are TRBV9 and TRBJ1-3; the D is unclear. Per germline, CDR1 SGDLS and CDR2 YYNGEE. This CDR3 is 14 amino acids long. V dropped 3 bases and J dropped 1 base, with 8 bases sitting between them. The CDR3 DNA follows: TGTGCCAGCAGCGCAGGACGGTCTGGAAACACCATATATTTT. It translates to CASSAGRSGNTIYF.